This TCR beta chain was sequenced for a study of blood T cell repertoires in COVID-19. Losses at the gene ends were 9 bases for V and 1 base for J; bases not matched to a gene: 7. This CDR3 comprises 15 residues. Germline V lookup: CDR1 SNHLY, CDR2 FYNNEI. In the authors' methods: Amplifying reference gene primers gave estimates of nucleated cell counts. Sequencing was performed with immunoSEQ multiplex PCR; in TCRdb, only in-frame clones are kept and a portion is missing. D and trimming come from the DNA, and the V and J calls and clone size come from that table. The top ten hold roughly 30% of the sample, which has 95,000 to 150,000 clones, 85% to 90% seen once.

The rearrangement joins TRBV2 to TRBJ2-1; TRBD2 aligns across 9 bases. The TCR comes from a woman over 75 with acute or convalescent COVID-19. The specimen sequenced was peripheral blood. This chain's CDR3 is CASSGTSLSYNEQFF. In nucleotides, the CDR3 is TGTGCCAGTTCCGGGACTAGCTTATCCTACAATGAGCAGTTCTTC.